This T cell receptor beta chain was identified in a study of tumor-infiltrating lymphocytes in primary liver carcinoma (dated by TCRdb to the late 2010s). As for the study more broadly: Of the five patients (three men and two women, aged 30 to 69 years), four had hepatocellular carcinoma and one had combined HCC and intrahepatic cholangiocarcinoma. The five patients had tumors staged T1-T3 N0M0, with maximum diameters ranging from about 4 to 10 cm. Each sample produced roughly 3.65 to 7.13 million productive TCRbeta reads, and read depth showed no significant difference between tissue types. Across five regions of each liver tumor, along with adjacent normal tissue and blood, the study brought together TCRbeta repertoire sequencing, expression microarrays and whole-exome sequencing. A total of 35 specimens from 5 patients, comprising approximately 25 tumor regions, 5 adjacent noncancerous liver tissues and 5 peripheral blood samples, were covered by TCRbeta repertoire sequencing. The roughly 25 tumor region samples were profiled with Agilent mRNA microarrays so that TCRbeta repertoire diversity could be related to the local molecular phenotype. Reproducibility between technical replicate repertoires was high, with correlation coefficients above 0.95 and mean shared-clone rates about 0.89.

The full study reports these points: The top 250 clones made up a significantly larger repertoire fraction in tumors than in blood (p = 0.039). Only four or five patients were included in the study, and the authors note that the findings should be validated in a larger study. Repertoire overlap was higher between tumor regions (mean roughly 35%) than tumor-adjacent (17%) or tumor-blood (14%) pairs, consistent with antigen-driven expansion. Only the TCR beta chain was sequenced, so true repertoire diversity is likely underestimated because unpaired alpha chains were not captured. Only about 7.5-25% of top clones were found in all five regions of a tumor, suggesting spatial heterogeneity of tumor-infiltrating T cells. Because the samples were bulk and unsorted, CD4+ and CD8+ T cell repertoires could not be compared.

Without any cell sorting, total RNA and DNA were extracted together from roughly 21-30 mg of bulk tissue using the AllPrep DNA/RNA mini kit. Five patients with histopathologically diagnosed primary liver carcinoma underwent surgical resection in China between November 2015 and 2016. At the time of sampling, the patients had chronic HBV infection and had not received any treatment. Five spatially separated regions were sampled from each tumor: the superior, inferior, left-lateral and right-lateral poles, plus the tumor centre. More than 85% viable tumor cells were found by histology in every tumor sample. Fresh tumor and adjacent tissue pieces were bisected, with one half stored in RNAlater at -80 degrees C and the other half sent for histology. The germline V gene sets CDR1 to MNHNS and CDR2 to SASEGT. The CDR3 has 18 amino acids, counting the end cysteine and phenylalanine. CDR3 DNA is the only sequence kept; it has 54 bases, read in frame from the first base. Here V drops 2 bases and J drops 6 bases, and the junction holds 16 bases not matched to any gene.

TCRbeta-specific cDNA was reverse-transcribed from about 0.45 ug total RNA using a constant-region primer and ProtoScript II reverse transcriptase. TCRbeta libraries were built with three nested multiplex PCR rounds, a slightly modified ARM-PCR procedure. Each of the first two PCR rounds ran for around 10 cycles using multiplex TRBV1-TRBV30 forward primers together with a Cbeta reverse primer. Sample barcodes and Illumina adapters were added in a final 25-cycle PCR with Deep VentR polymerase. Before sequencing, amplicons between 200 and 500 bp were purified from gel using a QIAquick gel extraction kit. An Illumina HiSeq 2500 was used to sequence the TCRbeta amplicons, generating 250-bp paired-end reads. As for the authors' bioinformatics: Trimmomatic v0.33 was used to quality-trim the reads, and FLASH v1.2.11 was used to merge paired reads so that full CDR3 sequences could be recovered. V, D and J germline segments were assigned to the rearranged TCRbeta sequences using MiGEC v1.2.1b. Clonotype statistics, along with Shannon-Wiener diversity indices, were calculated using VDJtools v1.0.0. Except for diversity analysis, only each sample's 250 most abundant clonotypes were used in subsequent analyses to reduce sampling bias. TCRdb's own reprocessing of the public reads used fastp at Q25 and MiXCR and kept productive beta chains. Under each unique CDR3 protein, matching rows form one entry showing the most common genes and DNA. Here the V and J calls rest on TCRdb's processing, not on the authors' analysis. The sample includes about 100,000 distinct CDR3 sequences, with about 67% observed a single time. The ten largest account for 12% of the sample.

Regarding this clonotype: No antigen is known for it. Base qualities are not recorded, but no much larger clone differs from it by a single base.

The chain is assembled from TRBV6-1 and TRBJ2-1; TRBD2 agrees with 7 junctional bases. Material: liver tumor tissue from sampling region 2. The cell subset or site label here, explained by the study, means: tumor region T2, inferior pole. The source is a woman aged 55 to 70 with primary liver carcinoma and hepatitis B virus infection. In nucleotide form, the sequence is TGTGCCAGCAGTGAATGTGGACTAGTGTATGCTAAAGGCAATGAGCAGTTCTTC. This codes for CASSECGLVYAKGNEQFF.